The clone carrying this T cell receptor beta chain was detected only once. This sample was taken from a study of blood T cell repertoires in COVID-19. Whole-study context: In each case, the material was cDNA or gDNA derived from T cells, B-cell-depleted T cells, or PBMCs.

Original handling: Using reference gene primer amplification, nucleated cell counts were estimated. Profiled with immunoSEQ multiplex PCR; TCRdb holds only in-frame clones, not every one. V, J and clone size are those of that table, while D and trimming were read from the DNA. The sample consists of tens of thousands of clones, approximately 84% of them appearing once. Germline-derived CDR1 and CDR2 are SNHLY and FYNNEI. CDR3 length: 13 amino acids. Trimming took 4 bases from V and 3 from J; bases not matched to a gene: 3. Seattle patients were enrolled during active infection and followed longitudinally.

Sequencing was done on a sample of peripheral blood. The TCR originated in a man older than 75 with COVID-19, enrolled during active disease. J is TRBJ2-7 and V is TRBV2; 7 bases are shared with TRBD2. The CDR3 DNA follows: TGTGCCAGCAGTGGCGAGCGGGGCTACGAGCAGTACGTC. This gives the protein CASSGERGYEQYV.